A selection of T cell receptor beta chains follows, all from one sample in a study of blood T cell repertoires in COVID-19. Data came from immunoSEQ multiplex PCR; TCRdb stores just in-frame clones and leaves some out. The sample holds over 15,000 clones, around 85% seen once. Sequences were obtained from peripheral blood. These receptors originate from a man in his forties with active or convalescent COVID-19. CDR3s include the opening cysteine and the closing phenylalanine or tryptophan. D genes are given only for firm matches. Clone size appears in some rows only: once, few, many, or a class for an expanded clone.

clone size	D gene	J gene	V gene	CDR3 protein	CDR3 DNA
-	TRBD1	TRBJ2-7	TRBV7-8	CASSLAGGVYEQYF	TGTGCCAGCAGCTTAGCAGGGGGCGTCTACGAGCAGTACTTC
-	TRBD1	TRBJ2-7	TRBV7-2	CASSLRMGTGRGEQYF	TGTGCCAGCAGCTTACGAATGGGGACAGGTCGAGGAGAGCAGTACTTC
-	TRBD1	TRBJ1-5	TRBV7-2	CASSWDRGSGQPQHF	TGTGCCAGCAGCTGGGACAGGGGATCGGGTCAGCCCCAGCATTTT
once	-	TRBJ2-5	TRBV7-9	CASRPYGDGGRETQYF	TGTGCCAGCAGGCCCTACGGTGACGGGGGAAGAGAGACCCAGTACTTC
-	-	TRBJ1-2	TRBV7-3	CASSPGPGDYGYTF	TGTGCCAGCAGCCCTGGCCCAGGGGACTATGGCTACACCTTC
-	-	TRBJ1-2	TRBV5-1	CASSLAAWQEDGYTF	TGCGCCAGCAGCTTGGCCGCGTGGCAGGAGGATGGCTACACCTTC
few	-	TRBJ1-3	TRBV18	CASSPLGGTGNTIYF	TGTGCCAGCTCACCACTAGGAGGGACTGGAAACACCATATATTTT
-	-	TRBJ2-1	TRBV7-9	CASSLPISGASNEQFF	TGTGCCAGCAGCTTACCTATCTCAGGGGCATCCAATGAGCAGTTCTTC
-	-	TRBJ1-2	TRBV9	CASSVGGANYGYTF	TGTGCCAGCAGCGTAGGAGGAGCTAACTATGGCTACACCTTC
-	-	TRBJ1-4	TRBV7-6	CASSLQGGATNEKLFF	TGTGCCAGCAGCTTACAAGGGGGAGCAACTAATGAAAAACTGTTTTTT